Listed below are T cell receptor beta chains from one sample, sequenced in a study of cytomegalovirus exposure and HLA in healthy donors. TCRdb's table, derived via immunoSEQ multiplex PCR, lists solely in-frame clones and lacks some. The sample lists some 190,000 clones, 75% to 90% seen once, with 1% to 1.5% in the top ten. Sequencing was carried out using PBMCs. Source of these receptors: a man aged 25-45 years in good health and CMV-seronegative. Each CDR3 is given with its conserved first and last residue. A D gene is named only where the DNA matches it firmly. The listing skips clone size in some rows; elsewhere it reads once, few, many or a size class.

V gene: TRBV27
clone size: .
CDR3 length: 16
J gene: TRBJ2-7
D gene: .
CDR3 DNA: TGTGCCAGCAGCCCCCGTAGGGGGAGCCGGGGCTACGAGCAGTACTTC
CDR3 protein: CASSPRRGSRGYEQYF

V gene: TRBV6-1
clone size: .
CDR3 length: 15
J gene: TRBJ2-6
D gene: TRBD1
CDR3 DNA: TGTGCCTCCCGGGACAGGAGAAGTGGGGCCAACGGCCTGACTTTC
CDR3 protein: CASRDRRSGANGLTF

V gene: TRBV7-9
clone size: .
CDR3 length: 15
J gene: TRBJ1-1
D gene: TRBD1
CDR3 DNA: TGTGCCAGCACATTTGCGGGACAGGAGGGCAGAGGTGCTTTCTTT
CDR3 protein: CASTFAGQEGRGAFF

V gene: TRBV5-1
clone size: .
CDR3 length: 15
J gene: TRBJ1-1
D gene: .
CDR3 DNA: TGCGCCAGCAGCTTGGCCCCGGCGGGGAACACTGAAGCTTTCTTT
CDR3 protein: CASSLAPAGNTEAFF

V gene: TRBV27
clone size: .
CDR3 length: 13
J gene: TRBJ2-7
D gene: .
CDR3 DNA: TGTGCCAGCAGTTTATCCCCATCCTACGAGCAGTACTTC
CDR3 protein: CASSLSPSYEQYF

V gene: TRBV7-2
clone size: .
CDR3 length: 18
J gene: TRBJ1-1
D gene: TRBD1
CDR3 DNA: TGTGCCAGCAGCTTAAGGGGGGGGACAGGGGCACTGAACACTGAAGCTTTCTTT
CDR3 protein: CASSLRGGTGALNTEAFF

V gene: TRBV7-2
clone size: .
CDR3 length: 14
J gene: TRBJ2-3
D gene: TRBD2
CDR3 DNA: TGTGCCAGCAGCTTAGGCGGGAGGACCGATACGCAGTATTTT
CDR3 protein: CASSLGGRTDTQYF

V gene: TRBV4-1
clone size: .
CDR3 length: 15
J gene: TRBJ2-2
D gene: .
CDR3 DNA: TGCGCCAGCAGCCAAGACAGTTTCCGAACCGGGGAGCTGTTTTTT
CDR3 protein: CASSQDSFRTGELFF

V gene: TRBV5-1
clone size: .
CDR3 length: 16
J gene: TRBJ2-1
D gene: TRBD2
CDR3 DNA: TGCGCCAGCAGCTCGGGACTAGCGGGAGTGGGCAATGAGCAGTTCTTC
CDR3 protein: CASSSGLAGVGNEQFF

V gene: TRBV10-1
clone size: .
CDR3 length: 13
J gene: TRBJ1-1
D gene: .
CDR3 DNA: TGCGCCAGCAGATCGACTGTGAACACTGAAGCTTTCTTT
CDR3 protein: CASRSTVNTEAFF

V gene: TRBV2
clone size: .
CDR3 length: 16
J gene: TRBJ2-5
D gene: TRBD1
CDR3 DNA: TGTGCCAGCAGTGATTCCAGGGGGCGCCGGCAAGAGACCCAGTACTTC
CDR3 protein: CASSDSRGRRQETQYF

V gene: TRBV6-4
clone size: .
CDR3 length: 16
J gene: TRBJ2-1
D gene: TRBD2
CDR3 DNA: TGTGCCAGCACCGGCGGGGCTAGCGGGGATTTTAATGAGCAGTTCTTC
CDR3 protein: CASTGGASGDFNEQFF

V gene: TRBV9
clone size: .
CDR3 length: 19
J gene: TRBJ1-3
D gene: .
CDR3 DNA: TGTGCCAGCAGCGTAGACCCGGCCAAGGCAGGCCTCTCTGGAAACACCATATATTTT
CDR3 protein: CASSVDPAKAGLSGNTIYF

V gene: TRBV4-3
clone size: .
CDR3 length: 18
J gene: TRBJ2-2
D gene: TRBD1
CDR3 DNA: TGCGCCAGCAGCCAAGGCGGGCGAGGGGGCATGGACACCGGGGAGCTGTTTTTT
CDR3 protein: CASSQGGRGGMDTGELFF

V gene: TRBV4-3
clone size: .
CDR3 length: 15
J gene: TRBJ2-3
D gene: .
CDR3 DNA: TGCGCCAGCAGCCAAGATCTAGGGGGGGTCAATACGCAGTATTTT
CDR3 protein: CASSQDLGGVNTQYF

V gene: TRBV2
clone size: .
CDR3 length: 17
J gene: TRBJ1-5
D gene: TRBD1
CDR3 DNA: TGTGCCAGCACCAACGGTTACGACAGGGGAGGGAATCAGCCCCAGCATTTT
CDR3 protein: CASTNGYDRGGNQPQHF

V gene: TRBV28
clone size: .
CDR3 length: 16
J gene: TRBJ1-2
D gene: .
CDR3 DNA: TGTGCCAGCAGTTTATGGAGTCCGACACAGGCCTATGGCTACACCTTC
CDR3 protein: CASSLWSPTQAYGYTF

V gene: TRBV19
clone size: .
CDR3 length: 16
J gene: TRBJ2-2
D gene: .
CDR3 DNA: TGTGCCAGTAGTCCCCGGGCGGGGTCAAACACCGGGGAGCTGTTTTTT
CDR3 protein: CASSPRAGSNTGELFF

V gene: TRBV27
clone size: .
CDR3 length: 18
J gene: TRBJ2-1
D gene: TRBD2
CDR3 DNA: TGTGCCAGCAGTCCCCAGACTAGCGGGAGGAGGGCCTACAATGAGCAGTTCTTC
CDR3 protein: CASSPQTSGRRAYNEQFF

V gene: TRBV6-6
clone size: .
CDR3 length: 13
J gene: TRBJ1-1
D gene: TRBD1
CDR3 DNA: TGTGCCAGCAGCTCCGACAGGGGCACTGAAGCTTTCTTT
CDR3 protein: CASSSDRGTEAFF

V gene: TRBV27
clone size: .
CDR3 length: 14
J gene: TRBJ1-4
D gene: .
CDR3 DNA: TGTGCCAGCAGATGGGGAGGGTTGGGTGAAAAACTGTTTTTT
CDR3 protein: CASRWGGLGEKLFF

V gene: TRBV12-5
clone size: .
CDR3 length: 15
J gene: TRBJ2-3
D gene: .
CDR3 DNA: TGTGCTAGTGGTTCGGAACGGGGGTGGGCAGATACGCAGTATTTT
CDR3 protein: CASGSERGWADTQYF

V gene: TRBV5-1
clone size: .
CDR3 length: 14
J gene: TRBJ2-7
D gene: .
CDR3 DNA: TGCGCCAGCAGCTTGGGAGGGCCATCCTACGAGCAGTACTTC
CDR3 protein: CASSLGGPSYEQYF

V gene: TRBV27
clone size: .
CDR3 length: 14
J gene: TRBJ2-7
D gene: .
CDR3 DNA: TGTGCCAGCAGCAGGACCTTTGAGCAGGGAGAGCAGTACTTC
CDR3 protein: CASSRTFEQGEQYF

V gene: TRBV19
clone size: .
CDR3 length: 17
J gene: TRBJ1-1
D gene: TRBD1
CDR3 DNA: TGTGCCAGTAGTACGTCGCTCCGGGACAGGATGAACACTGAAGCTTTCTTT
CDR3 protein: CASSTSLRDRMNTEAFF

V gene: TRBV6-5
clone size: once
CDR3 length: 14
J gene: TRBJ2-5
D gene: .
CDR3 DNA: TGTGCCAGCACCGAATCTAGCGCCGAAGAGACCCAGTACTTC
CDR3 protein: CASTESSAEETQYF

V gene: TRBV28
clone size: .
CDR3 length: 12
J gene: TRBJ2-1
D gene: .
CDR3 DNA: TGTGCCAGCAGTTTTTCGGGGTATGAGCAGTTCTTC
CDR3 protein: CASSFSGYEQFF

V gene: TRBV18
clone size: .
CDR3 length: 13
J gene: TRBJ1-4
D gene: TRBD1
CDR3 DNA: TGTGCCAGCTCAACAGGGGCGGATGAAAAACTGTTTTTT
CDR3 protein: CASSTGADEKLFF

V gene: TRBV27
clone size: few
CDR3 length: 13
J gene: TRBJ1-5
D gene: .
CDR3 DNA: TGTGCCAGCAGTCGGTCCCGGGAACAGCCCCAGCATTTT
CDR3 protein: CASSRSREQPQHF

V gene: TRBV9
clone size: .
CDR3 length: 15
J gene: TRBJ2-5
D gene: .
CDR3 DNA: TGTGCCAGCAGCGTAGTGGGGGGGCCTCAAGAGACCCAGTACTTC
CDR3 protein: CASSVVGGPQETQYF

V gene: TRBV28
clone size: .
CDR3 length: 12
J gene: TRBJ2-7
D gene: .
CDR3 DNA: TGTGCCAGCAGCACAGGGTCCTACGAGCAGTACTTC
CDR3 protein: CASSTGSYEQYF

V gene: TRBV9
clone size: .
CDR3 length: 16
J gene: TRBJ1-1
D gene: TRBD1
CDR3 DNA: TGTGCCAGCAGCAACCGGGACAGGGGGCCAGGCACTGAAGCTTTCTTT
CDR3 protein: CASSNRDRGPGTEAFF

V gene: TRBV7-6
clone size: .
CDR3 length: 18
J gene: TRBJ2-1
D gene: TRBD2
CDR3 DNA: TGTGCCAGCAGTCCCCCCTTCCTTAGCGGGAGGGCCTTCAATGAGCAGTTCTTC
CDR3 protein: CASSPPFLSGRAFNEQFF

V gene: TRBV7-2
clone size: .
CDR3 length: 14
J gene: TRBJ2-7
D gene: .
CDR3 DNA: TGTGCCAGCAGCTTAGATCACGGTACCTACGAGCAGTACTTC
CDR3 protein: CASSLDHGTYEQYF

V gene: TRBV5-1
clone size: few
CDR3 length: 14
J gene: TRBJ2-3
D gene: TRBD2
CDR3 DNA: TGCGCCAGCAGCTTGACTAGCGGCACAGATACGCAGTATTTT
CDR3 protein: CASSLTSGTDTQYF

V gene: TRBV4-1
clone size: .
CDR3 length: 13
J gene: TRBJ1-3
D gene: .
CDR3 DNA: TGCGCCAGCAGCCAATTAACTGGAAACACCATATATTTT
CDR3 protein: CASSQLTGNTIYF

V gene: TRBV5-4
clone size: few
CDR3 length: 17
J gene: TRBJ2-7
D gene: .
CDR3 DNA: TGTGCCAGCAGCTTGGCCCCGGTCCTCGAAAAAGCCTACGAGCAGTACTTC
CDR3 protein: CASSLAPVLEKAYEQYF

V gene: TRBV11-2
clone size: .
CDR3 length: 15
J gene: TRBJ2-2
D gene: .
CDR3 DNA: TGTGCCAGCAGCTTAGTCCAGGGCGGAACCGGGGAGCTGTTTTTT
CDR3 protein: CASSLVQGGTGELFF

V gene: TRBV28
clone size: .
CDR3 length: 14
J gene: TRBJ1-6
D gene: .
CDR3 DNA: TGTGCCAGCACCCACCCGGGGGTGGATTCACCCCTCCACTTT
CDR3 protein: CASTHPGVDSPLHF

V gene: TRBV6-1
clone size: .
CDR3 length: 14
J gene: TRBJ1-2
D gene: .
CDR3 DNA: TGTGCCAGCAGCCCCGACAGGAACCTGGGGGGCTACACCTTC
CDR3 protein: CASSPDRNLGGYTF

V gene: TRBV11-2
clone size: few
CDR3 length: 16
J gene: TRBJ2-2
D gene: TRBD2
CDR3 DNA: TGTGCCAGCAGCTTAAGGACTAGCGTGTACACCGGGGAGCTGTTTTTT
CDR3 protein: CASSLRTSVYTGELFF

V gene: TRBV7-2
clone size: few
CDR3 length: 15
J gene: TRBJ2-1
D gene: TRBD2
CDR3 DNA: TGTGCCAGCAGCTTAGAGGTCGCCACTAGCGGGGAATTGTTCTTC
CDR3 protein: CASSLEVATSGELFF

V gene: TRBV19
clone size: .
CDR3 length: 16
J gene: TRBJ2-3
D gene: TRBD2
CDR3 DNA: TGTGCCAGTAGTATGGTAGCGGGGGACGTCACAGATACGCAGTATTTT
CDR3 protein: CASSMVAGDVTDTQYF

V gene: TRBV7-9
clone size: .
CDR3 length: 15
J gene: TRBJ1-1
D gene: .
CDR3 DNA: TGTGCCAGCCACACCCTGAGACAGAGGAACACTGAAGCTTTCTTT
CDR3 protein: CASHTLRQRNTEAFF

V gene: TRBV23-1
clone size: .
CDR3 length: 14
J gene: TRBJ1-2
D gene: TRBD1
CDR3 DNA: TGCGCCAGCAGTCAAGGGACAGGTTTCTACGGCTACACCTTC
CDR3 protein: CASSQGTGFYGYTF

V gene: TRBV4-2
clone size: .
CDR3 length: 17
J gene: TRBJ1-3
D gene: TRBD1
CDR3 DNA: TGTGCCAGCAGCCAGCCCCGGGACAGGGGTGCTGGAAACACCATATATTTT
CDR3 protein: CASSQPRDRGAGNTIYF

V gene: TRBV7-9
clone size: .
CDR3 length: 15
J gene: TRBJ2-2
D gene: TRBD2
CDR3 DNA: TGTGCCAGCAAAGGTGGACTAGCGGGAACCGGGGAGCTGTTTTTT
CDR3 protein: CASKGGLAGTGELFF

V gene: TRBV5-1
clone size: .
CDR3 length: 17
J gene: TRBJ1-2
D gene: TRBD1
CDR3 DNA: TGCGCCAGCAGCGTGAGGACAGGCACCGCTTCTAACTATGGCTACACCTTC
CDR3 protein: CASSVRTGTASNYGYTF

V gene: TRBV6-1
clone size: .
CDR3 length: 12
J gene: TRBJ1-5
D gene: .
CDR3 DNA: TGTGCCAGCAGGGGAGCTAATCAGCCCCAGCATTTT
CDR3 protein: CASRGANQPQHF

V gene: TRBV18
clone size: .
CDR3 length: 15
J gene: TRBJ2-2
D gene: .
CDR3 DNA: TGTGCCAGCTCACCAGCAGGGATTAACACCGGGGAGCTGTTTTTT
CDR3 protein: CASSPAGINTGELFF